Shown below are 18 T cell receptor beta chains from a single sample sequenced in a study of blood T cell repertoires in COVID-19. Data came from immunoSEQ multiplex PCR; TCRdb stores just in-frame clones and leaves some out. The table includes about 140,000 clones, 75% to 90% detected once. Sequenced material: peripheral blood. The source is an older woman with active COVID-19.

This chain connects TRBV7-2 to TRBJ2-3; 8 nucleotides match TRBD2. CDR3 size: 16 residues. Germline V lookup: CDR1 SGHTA, CDR2 FQGNSA. J lost 1 base, V lost 5 bases, and 8 bases had no gene match. CDR3 coding DNA: TGTGCCAGCAGCCATCAGCGGGAGCATCGCACAGATACGCAGTATTTT. Amino acid sequence: CASSHQREHRTDTQYF.

The rearrangement uses TRBV7-6 and TRBJ2-2; weak D call: TRBD2 (6 bases). Trimming took off 4 bases at V and 2 bases at J, with 11 bases between the two ends. This CDR3 has 15 residues. CDR1 is SGHVS, CDR2 FNYEAQ, per germline. CDR3 in amino acids: CASSYGTLNTGELFF. The CDR3 bases are TGTGCCAGCAGCTACGGGACTCTTAACACCGGGGAGCTGTTTTTT.

The chain employs TRBV3-1 (or the pseudogene TRBV3-2) and TRBJ1-2; no definite D call. V was trimmed by 4 bases and J by 4 bases, leaving 10 bases between them. CDR1 and CDR2 (germline): LGHDT, YNNKEL (reference sequence). The CDR3 is 13 amino acids. CDR3 protein: CASSLSEGYGYTF. For the CDR3, the DNA is TGTGCCAGCAGCCTTTCCGAGGGCTATGGCTACACCTTC.

This clone turned up a few times. The V call is TRBV6-2 or TRBV6-3, the J call TRBJ1-5, with D tentatively TRBD1 (6 bases). The CDR3 runs to 17 residues. Trimming removed 2 bases from V and 4 bases from J, with 18 bases in between. Germline V gene sequence: CDR1 MNHEY, CDR2 SVGEGT. DNA for the CDR3: TGTGCCAGCAGTTACATTCCGGGACACTGGGGGAATCAGCCCCAGCATTTT. Its translation: CASSYIPGHWGNQPQHF.

The chain carries TRBV6-2 or TRBV6-3 and TRBJ2-2; 9 bases are shared with TRBD1. Germline CDR1 MNHEY, CDR2 SVGEGT. The length of the CDR3 is 16 residues. The junction had 9 bases not matched to a gene; V was cut back by 6 bases and J by 4 bases. CDR3 DNA sequence: TGTGCCAGCAGCTTTTACAGGGGGCAAAGCACCGGGGAGCTGTTTTTT. It yields the protein CASSFYRGQSTGELFF.

The J gene is TRBJ1-2, the V gene TRBV7-2; unclear D gene. This CDR3 comprises 10 residues. The V gene's germline CDR1 is SGHTA and CDR2 FQGNSA. The V gene lost 5 bases and the J gene lost 4 bases, with 2 bases spanning the gap. CDR3 in DNA: TGTGCCAGCAGCCTCTATGGCTACACCTTC. Protein sequence: CASSLYGYTF.

The chain couples TRBV5-5 to TRBJ2-5; 7 bases agree with TRBD1. The CDR3 sequence is 14 residues long. CDR1 is SGHKS and CDR2 is YYEKEE in the germline V gene (reference sequence). Losses at the gene ends were 3 bases for V and 4 bases for J; bases not matched to a gene: 6. The CDR3, as DNA: TGTGCCAGCAGCTCGCCGACAGGGCCAGAGACCCAGTACTTC. Translated: CASSSPTGPETQYF.

CDR3 region: CASSSSGRTPYNEQFF. The CDR3 nucleotides read TGTGCCAGCAGTTCTAGCGGGAGGACCCCCTACAATGAGCAGTTCTTC. The chain carries TRBV6-2 or TRBV6-3 and TRBJ2-1; 11 bases map to TRBD2. CDR1 MNHEY and CDR2 SVGEGT come from the germline V gene. This CDR3 comprises 16 residues. V shed 4 bases, J shed 2 bases, and the junction held 4 bases outside the gene matches.

The V call is TRBV6-1, the J call TRBJ1-1; D call uncertain. V was pared by 2 bases and J by 5 bases, with 9 bases between. CDR1 is MNHNS and CDR2 is SASEGT in the germline V gene. There are 13 residues in the CDR3. The CDR3 loop is CASSESLQTEAFF. The CDR3 coding sequence is TGTGCCAGCAGTGAATCCCTTCAGACTGAAGCTTTCTTT.

This clone has a single count. The V and J genes are TRBV3-1 (or the pseudogene TRBV3-2) and TRBJ1-1; D remains unclear. The V end lost 1 base, the J end lost 7 bases, and 13 bases lay between the germline ends. There are 14 residues in the CDR3. Germline assignment: CDR1 LGHDT and CDR2 YNNKEL (reference sequence). CDR3 loop: CASSQVYGTSEAFF. CDR3 DNA sequence: TGTGCCAGCAGCCAAGTGTATGGTACGAGTGAAGCTTTCTTT.

This clone came up once. The chain joins TRBV27 to TRBJ2-1, with 10 bases identical to TRBD2. The ends lost 5 bases at V and 5 bases at J; junction bases unmatched: 9. CDR3 length: 16 residues. The germline V gene encodes CDR1 MNHEY and CDR2 SMNVEV (reference sequence). CDR3 sequence reads: CASSIRAGGRHNEQFF. The CDR3 bases are TGTGCCAGCAGTATCAGAGCGGGAGGGCGGCACAATGAGCAGTTCTTC.

The chain joins TRBV6-2 or TRBV6-3 to TRBJ2-1, with 9 bases aligning to TRBD2. Germline loops: CDR1 MNHEY, CDR2 SVGEGT. V dropped 2 bases and J dropped 6; count of bases not matched to a gene: 8. The CDR3 is 16 amino acids. The CDR3 loop is CASSYHFLAGSNEQFF. The CDR3 nucleotides read TGTGCCAGCAGTTACCATTTTCTAGCGGGGTCCAATGAGCAGTTCTTC.

The rearrangement uses TRBV6-1 and TRBJ1-4; possibly TRBD1 for D (6 bases). Per germline, CDR1 MNHNS and CDR2 SASEGT. The length of the CDR3 is 17 residues. V was cut by 8 bases and J by 8 bases, with 27 bases left in between. In DNA form, the CDR3 reads TGTGCCAGCGGGGAAGCTTCCGAGGGGGGGCGCGGAGAAAAACTGTTTTTT. Protein product: CASGEASEGGRGEKLFF.

CDR3 sequence (DNA): TGTGCCAGCAGCATCGGAGGGCAGCCCCAGCATTTT. It yields the protein CASSIGGQPQHF. The J gene is TRBJ1-5, the V gene TRBV7-9; D unresolved. The CDR3 runs 12 residues. Germline CDR1 is SEHNR and CDR2 is FQNEAQ (reference sequence). V lost 5 bases and J lost 7, with 9 bases in between. Variable domain in full (rest from reference TRBV7-9 and TRBJ1-5): DTGVSQNPRHKITKRGQNVTFRCDPISEHNRLYWYRQTLGQGPEFLTYFQNEAQLEKSRLLSDRFSAERPKGSFSTLEIQRTEQGDSAMYLCASSIGGQPQHFGDGTRLSIL.

This clone has only one observation. The rearrangement links TRBV5-6 to TRBJ1-3, with D possibly being TRBD1 (6 bases). The CDR3 is made up of 16 amino acids. Germline assignment: CDR1 SGHDT and CDR2 YYEEEE. The V end was cut by 1 base, the J end by 0 bases, with 11 bases between. Here the CDR3 reads CASSLPGQNSGNTIYF. DNA of the CDR3: TGTGCCAGCAGCTTGCCAGGACAGAACTCTGGAAACACCATATATTTT.

J is TRBJ2-2 and V is TRBV10-1; D unresolved. The CDR3 is 15 residues long. Trimming shortened V by 4 bases and J by 1 base, and 10 bases separated the two germline ends. From germline, CDR1 is WNHNN and CDR2 SYGVQD (reference sequence). The CDR3 bases are TGCGCCAGCAGTGTTCGAACGGTGAACACCGGGGAGCTGTTTTTT. Amino acids: CASSVRTVNTGELFF.

CDR3 nucleotides: TGTGCCAGCTCACCAATCGGAGCGGGGACACCCTACGAGCAGTACTTC. This gives the protein CASSPIGAGTPYEQYF. The V call is TRBV18, the J call TRBJ2-7; possibly TRBD2 for D (7 bases). Germline V gives CDR1 KGHSH, CDR2 LQKENI. V lost 2 bases and J lost 2, with 16 bases in between. This CDR3 has 16 amino acids. The full variable domain, rest sourced from reference TRBV18 and TRBJ2-7, is NAGVMQNPRHLVRRRGQEARLRCSPMKGHSHVYWYRQLPEEGLKFMVYLQKENIIDESGMPKERFSAEFPKEGPSILRIQQVVRGDSAAYFCASSPIGAGTPYEQYFGPGTRLTVT.

The chain recombines TRBV27 with TRBJ2-1, with 9 bases matching TRBD1. The CDR3 extends over 15 amino acids. Germline V CDR1 and CDR2: MNHEY, SMNVEV (reference sequence). V gave up 2 bases and J gave up 8 bases; unmatched junction bases: 7. CDR3 residues: CASSLIGQGRYEQFF. The CDR3 DNA is TGTGCCAGCAGTTTAATCGGACAGGGGAGGTATGAGCAGTTCTTC.